This entry lists 24 T cell receptor beta chains sequenced from one sample in a study of OX40 agonist ivuxolimab in advanced cancers. Here immunoSEQ multiplex PCR was the method, and the copy in TCRdb shows in-frame clones only, minus some. The profile shows around 110,000 clones, around 95% of them singletons. The sequencing here drew on CD4+ or CD8+ T cells sorted from blood, taken in a trial of the OX40 agonist ivuxolimab. Receptor source: an adult with an advanced solid tumor such as melanoma, head and neck, liver or kidney cancer.

The V and J genes are TRBV7-9 and TRBJ2-3; 7 nucleotides align to TRBD2. The length of the CDR3 is 17 residues. Germline assignment: CDR1 SEHNR and CDR2 FQNEAQ (reference sequence). V shed 6 bases, J shed 0 bases, and the junction held 12 bases outside the gene matches. The CDR3 protein is CASSFWSSGISTDTQYF. The CDR3 DNA reads TGTGCCAGCAGTTTTTGGTCTAGCGGTATAAGCACAGATACGCAGTATTTT.

The chain employs TRBV6-5 and TRBJ1-4, with D possibly being TRBD1 (6 bases). Between the trimmed V and J ends, which lost 0 bases and 4 bases, there was a span of 12 bases. CDR3 size: 16 residues. CDR1 is MNHEY, CDR2 SVGAGI, per germline. The CDR3 loop is CASSYSNRAFNEKLFF. The CDR3 nucleotides are TGTGCCAGCAGTTACTCAAACAGGGCCTTTAATGAAAAACTGTTTTTT.

This chain uses TRBV5-6 with TRBJ2-7; D is ambiguous. The CDR3 runs to 14 residues. The germline V gene encodes CDR1 SGHDT and CDR2 YYEEEE. The V and J ends lost 0 bases and 0 bases respectively, with 7 bases between them. CDR3 sequence: CASSLDGASYEQYF. The DNA for the CDR3 is TGTGCCAGCAGCTTGGACGGTGCCTCCTACGAGCAGTACTTC.

V is TRBV19 and J is TRBJ2-7; D remains ambiguous. The V and J ends lost 1 base and 6 bases respectively, with 13 bases between them. The length of the CDR3 is 14 residues. The germline CDR1 and CDR2 sequences are LNHDA and SQIVND (reference sequence). CDR3 DNA sequence: TGTGCCAGTAGTATAGCGGCCACAACCTCCGAGCAGTACTTC. Its protein is CASSIAATTSEQYF.

The chain is built from TRBV5-1 and TRBJ1-4; 7 bases line up with TRBD1. V lost 0 bases to trimming and J lost 14 bases; unmatched junction nucleotides: 13. The CDR3 totals 15 residues. Germline loops: CDR1 SGHRS, CDR2 YFSETQ. The CDR3 here is CASSLAGQVNNGLFF. In DNA form, the CDR3 reads TGCGCCAGCAGCTTGGCCGGACAGGTTAATAATGGGCTGTTTTTT.

This chain connects TRBV6-1 to TRBJ1-2; 8 positions match TRBD1. V lost 5 bases, J lost 3 bases, and 5 bases stayed unmatched. Germline values: CDR1 MNHNS, CDR2 SASEGT. CDR3 length: 14 residues. DNA of the CDR3: TGTGCCAGCAGTCTTACGACAGGGGACTATGGCTACACCTTC. This translates into CASSLTTGDYGYTF.

V and J are TRBV7-2 and TRBJ1-2; TRBD1 is a possible D gene (5 bases). CDR3 length: 14 amino acids. Between the trimmed V and J ends, which lost 5 bases and 8 bases, there was a span of 18 bases. Per the germline V gene, CDR1 is SGHTA and CDR2 is FQGNSA. The chain's CDR3 is CASSPQTDRRGYTF. The CDR3 bases are TGTGCCAGCAGCCCCCAGACAGACCGGCGGGGCTACACCTTC.

The rearrangement joins TRBV4-1 to TRBJ1-2; TRBD1 matches 9 bases. J was trimmed by 7 bases and V by 1 base; bases with no gene match: 10. Germline V gene lookup returns CDR1 MGHRA and CDR2 YSYEKL. The CDR3 runs to 16 residues. The CDR3 is CASSQGLTGGDLGYTF. Here the CDR3 DNA reads TGCGCCAGCAGCCAAGGCCTCACAGGGGGCGATCTTGGCTACACCTTC.

The chain is built from TRBV6-1 and TRBJ1-5; no reliable D call. The CDR3 covers 15 residues. Trimming shortened V by 4 bases and J by 4 bases, and 14 bases separated the two germline ends. Germline assignment: CDR1 MNHNS and CDR2 SASEGT. This chain's CDR3 is CASSVGPGGNQPQHF. CDR3 DNA: TGTGCCAGCAGTGTAGGGCCTGGAGGTAATCAGCCCCAGCATTTT.

The chain has TRBV9 and TRBJ1-5, with TRBD1 identical over 8 bases. The CDR3 runs to 15 residues. With V trimmed by 3 bases and J by 2 bases, 4 bases remained unmatched. Germline CDR1 reads SGDLS; CDR2 reads YYNGEE. The CDR3 is CASSADRDRNQPQHF. CDR3 sequence (DNA): TGTGCCAGCAGCGCGGACAGGGACCGCAATCAGCCCCAGCATTTT.

The chain is built from TRBV6-5 and TRBJ2-7; unclear D gene. CDR1 is MNHEY and CDR2 is SVGAGI in the germline V gene. This CDR3 spans 14 amino acids. The germline V and J ends were trimmed by 0 bases and 3 bases, with 9 bases remaining between them. The CDR3 loop reads CASSYSRSRYEQYF. CDR3 bases: TGTGCCAGCAGTTACTCGCGATCGCGCTACGAGCAGTACTTC.

Only one count was recorded for this clone. CDR3 DNA sequence: TGTGCCAGCAGCCAGACAGGGGGCTACACTGAAGCTTTCTTT. Its translation: CASSQTGGYTEAFF. The chain employs TRBV14 and TRBJ1-1; 10 bases match TRBD1. The germline V gene encodes CDR1 SGHDN and CDR2 FVKESK. CDR3 size: 14 residues. V lost 3 bases and J lost 3; bases outside the gene matches: 1.

Here the CDR3 reads CASRYRAVHYGYTF. In DNA form, the CDR3 reads TGTGCCAGCAGATACAGGGCGGTTCACTATGGCTACACCTTC. The gene calls are TRBV6-5 and TRBJ1-2; tentatively, D is TRBD1 (6 bases). Germline CDR1 MNHEY, CDR2 SVGAGI. This CDR3 is built from 14 residues. Trimming took 6 bases from V and 3 from J, leaving 14 bases between them.

This rearrangement joins TRBV6-5 to TRBJ2-3, with 9 positions matching TRBD2. Germline V gene data show CDR1 as MNHEY and CDR2 as SVGAGI. Trimming removed 0 bases from V and 4 bases from J; junction bases left unmatched: 2. The CDR3 covers 15 residues. Written as DNA, the CDR3 is TGTGCCAGCAGTTACTCTGGCGGGGGGGCAGATACGCAGTATTTT. Its translation: CASSYSGGGADTQYF.

The chain couples TRBV4-1 to TRBJ2-5, with 9 bases that match TRBD2. The CDR3 totals 17 residues. V lost 0 bases to trimming and J lost 4 bases; unmatched junction nucleotides: 9. Germline CDR1 reads MGHRA; CDR2 reads YSYEKL. The CDR3 DNA reads as TGCGCCAGCAGCCAAGAGGGGAGGCTAGCGGGGAGAGAGACCCAGTACTTC. Its translation: CASSQEGRLAGRETQYF.

V and J are TRBV6-5 and TRBJ2-7; D gene unclear. Trimming stripped 5 bases from V and 0 bases from J, with 11 bases between. The CDR3 covers 14 residues. CDR1 is MNHEY and CDR2 is SVGAGI in the germline V gene. The CDR3 sequence is CASSEWATSYEQYF. In nucleotides, the CDR3 is TGTGCCAGCAGTGAGTGGGCCACCTCCTACGAGCAGTACTTC.

This chain links TRBV7-9 with TRBJ1-5; D remains unclear. The CDR3 runs to 14 residues. V lost 6 bases and J 2 bases, leaving 11 bases between the germline ends. Germline values: CDR1 SEHNR, CDR2 FQNEAQ (reference sequence). The CDR3 nucleotides are TGTGCCAGCAGTCCTGGACGGGGCAATCAGCCCCAGCATTTT. Translation gives CASSPGRGNQPQHF. The complete variable domain, with remaining parts taken from reference TRBV7-9 and TRBJ1-5, reads DTGVSQNPRHKITKRGQNVTFRCDPISEHNRLYWYRQTLGQGPEFLTYFQNEAQLEKSRLLSDRFSAERPKGSFSTLEIQRTEQGDSAMYLCASSPGRGNQPQHFGDGTRLSIL.

The chain employs TRBV28 and TRBJ1-5; possibly TRBD1 for D (6 bases). The CDR3 extends over 14 amino acids. Trimming removed 5 bases at V and 7 bases at J, with 15 bases between. The germline V gene has CDR1 MDHEN and CDR2 SYDVKM. The CDR3 bases are TGTGCCAGCAGTCCGGCAGGGGCACGCCAGCCCCAGCATTTT. Translated: CASSPAGARQPQHF.

This chain joins TRBV5-6 and TRBJ2-3; tentatively, D is TRBD1 (6 bases). Germline V gives CDR1 SGHDT, CDR2 YYEEEE. Trimming removed 3 bases from V and 2 bases from J, with 10 bases in between. This CDR3 is built from 14 residues. DNA of the CDR3: TGTGCCAGCAGCTCACAGGGATACACAGATACGCAGTATTTT. The encoded protein is CASSSQGYTDTQYF.

The chain joins TRBV18 to TRBJ2-7, with 7 positions matching TRBD1. V lost 3 bases and J lost 2; bases outside the gene matches: 4. Germline V gene sequence: CDR1 KGHSH, CDR2 LQKENI. The CDR3 has 14 amino acids. Here the CDR3 DNA reads TGTGCCAGCTCACCCCTGGACAGGACCTACGAGCAGTACTTC. It translates to CASSPLDRTYEQYF. The full variable domain, completed using reference TRBV18 and TRBJ2-7, is NAGVMQNPRHLVRRRGQEARLRCSPMKGHSHVYWYRQLPEEGLKFMVYLQKENIIDESGMPKERFSAEFPKEGPSILRIQQVVRGDSAAYFCASSPLDRTYEQYFGPGTRLTVT.

The chain employs TRBV7-2 and TRBJ1-5, with no clear D. V lost 4 bases and J lost 4, with 8 bases in between. The CDR3 extends over 13 amino acids. Germline CDR1 SGHTA, CDR2 FQGNSA. The CDR3 nucleotides are TGTGCCAGCAGCTCGCCGCCGAATCAGCCCCAGCATTTT. Protein: CASSSPPNQPQHF.

The chain links TRBV27 to TRBJ2-1; TRBD2 is a possible D gene (6 bases). This CDR3 spans 15 amino acids. V lost 7 bases and J 7 bases, leaving 20 bases between the germline ends. CDR1 is MNHEY and CDR2 is SMNVEV in the germline V gene (reference sequence). CDR3: CASKLGSVSGNEQFF. The CDR3 bases are TGTGCCAGCAAACTCGGGAGCGTATCAGGAAATGAGCAGTTCTTC.

The chain joins TRBV28 to TRBJ1-5; 10 bases map to TRBD1. The length of the CDR3 is 14 residues. Trimming removed 4 bases from V and 9 bases from J; junction bases left unmatched: 6. CDR1 and CDR2 (germline): MDHEN, SYDVKM. CDR3 in DNA: TGTGCCAGCAGTTCAGACAGGGGGCGGGGGCCCCAGCATTTT. Translation gives CASSSDRGRGPQHF. Variable domain in full (rest from reference TRBV28 and TRBJ1-5): DVKVTQSSRYLVKRTGEKVFLECVQDMDHENMFWYRQDPGLGLRLIYFSYDVKMKEKGDIPEGYSVSREKKERFSLILESASTNQTSMYLCASSSDRGRGPQHFGDGTRLSIL.

Only one count was recorded for this clone. The rearrangement joins TRBV5-6 to TRBJ1-4, with no clear D. Germline-derived CDR1 and CDR2 are SGHDT and YYEEEE. Trimming removed 4 bases from V and 4 bases from J, with 8 bases in between. The CDR3 contains 13 residues. Here the CDR3 reads CASSPVHNEKLFF. The DNA for the CDR3 is TGTGCCAGCAGCCCGGTCCATAATGAAAAACTGTTTTTT.